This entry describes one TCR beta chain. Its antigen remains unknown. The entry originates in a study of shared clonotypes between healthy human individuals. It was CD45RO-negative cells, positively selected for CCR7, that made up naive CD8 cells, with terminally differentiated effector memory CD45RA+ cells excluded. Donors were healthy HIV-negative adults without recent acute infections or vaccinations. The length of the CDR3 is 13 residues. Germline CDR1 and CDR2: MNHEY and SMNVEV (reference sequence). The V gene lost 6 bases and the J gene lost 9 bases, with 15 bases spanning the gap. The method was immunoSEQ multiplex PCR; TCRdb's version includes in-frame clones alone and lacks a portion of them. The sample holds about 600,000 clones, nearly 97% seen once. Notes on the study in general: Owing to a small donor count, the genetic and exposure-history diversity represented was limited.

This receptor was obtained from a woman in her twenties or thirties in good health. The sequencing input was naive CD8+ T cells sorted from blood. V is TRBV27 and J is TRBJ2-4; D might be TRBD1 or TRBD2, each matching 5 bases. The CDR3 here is CASSPGPGGIQYF. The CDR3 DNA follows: TGTGCCAGCAGCCCGGGACCGGGCGGCATTCAGTACTTC.